A selection of T cell receptor beta chains follows, all from one sample in a study of OX40 agonist ivuxolimab in advanced cancers. Libraries were prepared by immunoSEQ multiplex PCR; TCRdb keeps only in-frame clonotypes and omits some of them. Among fewer than 65,000 clones listed, roughly 89% were seen once. Sequences were derived from CD4+ or CD8+ T cells sorted from blood, sampled in a trial of the OX40 agonist ivuxolimab. Receptors were obtained from an adult with an advanced solid tumor such as melanoma, head and neck, liver or kidney cancer. The CDR3 runs from the conserved cysteine through the conserved F or W. The D gene is left open where the match is weak. Size is stated for part of the rows, as once, few or many counts, or as a class when the clone is expanded.

size	V	D	J	DNA	CDR3
-	TRBV9	-	TRBJ2-5	TGTGCCAGCAGCGGAACGCCGGGGACCCAAGAGACCCAGTACTTC	CASSGTPGTQETQYF
-	TRBV21-1	-	TRBJ1-5	TGTGCCAGCAGCAAAAGGAGGAGGGGGGGGGCAAGCAATCAGCCCCAGCATTTT	CASSKRRRGGASNQPQHF
once	TRBV19	-	TRBJ1-1	TGTGCCAGTAGTAACGGGGGGAACACTGAAGCTTTCTTT	CASSNGGNTEAFF
-	TRBV7-9	TRBD2	TRBJ2-7	TGTGCCAGCAGCCGGACTAGCGGGCCCTACGAGCAGTACTTC	CASSRTSGPYEQYF
-	TRBV4-1	-	TRBJ2-3	TGCGCCAGCAGCCACGATGAAGTAGATACGCAGTATTTT	CASSHDEVDTQYF
once	TRBV7-3	TRBD1	TRBJ2-5	TGTGCCAGCAGCTCCACTGGGACAGGGCAAACCCAGTACTTC	CASSSTGTGQTQYF
-	TRBV11-2	-	TRBJ2-7	TGTGCCAGCAGCTTAGGACCCTCCTACGAGCAGTACTTC	CASSLGPSYEQYF
-	TRBV5-6	-	TRBJ2-2	TGTGCCAGCAGCTTGGCCCTGGTCGGGGAGCTGTTTTTT	CASSLALVGELFF
-	TRBV19	-	TRBJ1-3	TGTGCCAGTACCAAAGGGGGGTTCTCTGGAAACACCATATATTTT	CASTKGGFSGNTIYF
-	TRBV4-2	TRBD2	TRBJ2-2	TGTGCCAGCAGCCATACAACGGGGGGTCGGACCGGGGAGCTGTTTTTT	CASSHTTGGRTGELFF
-	TRBV27	TRBD2	TRBJ2-1	TGTGCCAGCAGTCCGTCCCTCCTAGCGGACTACAATGAGCAGTTCTTC	CASSPSLLADYNEQFF
-	TRBV6-4	-	TRBJ2-3	TGTGCCAGCAGTGACGAACGAAACACAGATACGCAGTATTTT	CASSDERNTDTQYF
few	TRBV30	-	TRBJ1-1	TGTGCCTGGAGTGGACCTGGAAAAGCTTTCTTT	CAWSGPGKAFF
-	TRBV28	-	TRBJ1-2	TGTGCCAGCAGTTCGACCGGGACCAGCTATGGCTACACCTTC	CASSSTGTSYGYTF
-	TRBV5-4	TRBD1	TRBJ2-3	TGTGCCAGCAGCTGGACAGGGGGCGCAGATACGCAGTATTTT	CASSWTGGADTQYF
-	TRBV5-6	-	TRBJ2-4	TGTACCAGCAGCGTGGACACCAAAAACATTCAGTACTTC	CTSSVDTKNIQYF
-	TRBV11-1	TRBD1	TRBJ2-7	TGTGCCAGCAGCCTGGGGACAGCGAGATCCTACGAGCAGTACTTC	CASSLGTARSYEQYF
-	TRBV29-1	-	TRBJ2-7	TGCAGCGCAAAAACCGGGCCTGCGTCCTACGAGCAGTACTTC	CSAKTGPASYEQYF
-	TRBV27	-	TRBJ2-7	TGTGCCAGCAGTGGGGACTTGGGGTCCGAGCAGTACTTC	CASSGDLGSEQYF
-	TRBV6-1	-	TRBJ2-2	TGTGCCAGCAGTCCCCCGTGGGCGAACACCGGGGAGCTGTTTTTT	CASSPPWANTGELFF
-	TRBV5-8	-	TRBJ2-7	TGTGCCAGCAGCTTGCGGGACGGTGGTAACTACGAGCAGTACTTC	CASSLRDGGNYEQYF
medium-sized	TRBV4-1	-	TRBJ2-5	TGCGCCAGCAGCCAAGATATCGGGACCCAGTACTTC	CASSQDIGTQYF